The 26 T cell receptor beta chains below were found in one sample sequenced in a study of blood T cell repertoires in COVID-19. Produced via immunoSEQ multiplex PCR; TCRdb's table is partial and in-frame only. The sample consists of 280,000 or so clones, roughly 89% of them appearing once. The sequenced sample was PBMCs or T cells enriched from blood (not recorded which). These receptors originate from a woman aged 35 to 49 who had recovered from COVID-19.

This rearrangement joins TRBV7-2 to TRBJ1-6; D remains unclear. The germline V and J ends were trimmed by 2 bases and 9 bases, with 14 bases remaining between them. CDR3 length equals 15 residues. The germline gives CDR1 SGHTA, CDR2 FQGNSA. The CDR3 protein is CASSLRRGTGSPLHF. CDR3 in DNA: TGTGCCAGCAGCTTAAGGCGGGGAACGGGTTCACCCCTCCACTTT.

The rearrangement uses TRBV5-5 and TRBJ2-7; D possibly corresponds to TRBD1 (6 bases). V was cut by 4 bases and J by 5 bases, with 28 bases left in between. Germline V gives CDR1 SGHKS, CDR2 YYEKEE (reference sequence). This CDR3 has 18 amino acids. The CDR3, as DNA: TGTGCCAGCAGCCTCCCTAGTGCGGACAGAGTGGTCAGGAACGAGCAGTACTTC. It specifies CASSLPSADRVVRNEQYF.

The chain combines TRBV7-3 with TRBJ2-6, with 10 bases aligning to TRBD2. Germline CDR1 is SGHTA and CDR2 is FQGTGA. The CDR3 sequence is 18 residues long. V shed 5 bases, J shed 0 bases, and the junction held 7 bases outside the gene matches. The CDR3 region has the DNA TGTGCCAGCAGCCTAGGACTAGCGGCCCCCTCTGGGGCCAACGTCCTGACTTTC. Encoded protein: CASSLGLAAPSGANVLTF.

V and J are TRBV7-8 and TRBJ2-7, with D possibly TRBD1 on 5 matching bases. V was trimmed by 1 base and J by 5 bases, leaving 9 bases between them. The germline V gene encodes CDR1 SGHVS and CDR2 FQNEAQ. This CDR3 contains 13 residues. CDR3 sequence: CASSLGQLDEQYF. The CDR3 DNA follows: TGTGCCAGCAGCTTAGGACAGCTGGACGAGCAGTACTTC.

This clone has only one observation. J is TRBJ1-4 and V is TRBV30; 8 bases fit TRBD1. V gave up 2 bases and J gave up 3 bases; unmatched junction bases: 2. The CDR3 has 14 amino acids. Germline loops: CDR1 GTSNPN, CDR2 SVGIG (reference sequence). Written as DNA, the CDR3 is TGTGCCTGGAGTACGGGACAGGCTAATGAAAAACTGTTTTTT. This translates into CAWSTGQANEKLFF.

There are a few counts of this clone. CDR3 DNA: TGTGCCAGCAGTAACAGGGGGCTTGGCAATCAGCCCCAGCATTTT. It encodes CASSNRGLGNQPQHF. J is TRBJ1-5 and V is TRBV6-2 or TRBV6-3, with TRBD1 matching over 9 bases. Germline V gives CDR1 MNHEY, CDR2 SVGEGT. This CDR3 comprises 15 residues. Germline trimming cut 5 bases from V and 2 bases from J; bases unmatched to any gene: 4.

The chain carries TRBV3-1 (or the pseudogene TRBV3-2) and TRBJ2-1; D might be TRBD1 (5 bases). Per germline, CDR1 LGHDT and CDR2 YNNKEL (reference sequence). The CDR3 has 14 amino acids. V shed 5 bases and J shed 6 bases, with 14 bases lying between them. CDR3 in DNA: TGTGCCAGCAGCTTAGGGGTAATTGCCAATGAGCAGTTCTTC. Its protein product is CASSLGVIANEQFF.

For the CDR3, the DNA is TGTGCCAGCAGCCAGACAGGGAGTGGCACCGGGGAGCTGTTTTTT. It specifies CASSQTGSGTGELFF. This sequence joins TRBV7-6 and TRBJ2-2, with 7 positions matching TRBD1. Trimming removed 5 bases from V and 4 bases from J; junction bases left unmatched: 7. CDR1 is SGHVS and CDR2 is FNYEAQ in the germline V gene. The CDR3 sequence is 15 residues long.

The V gene is TRBV3-1 (or the pseudogene TRBV3-2), the J gene TRBJ2-5; no clear D. Trimming pared 4 bases from V and 10 bases from J, leaving 7 bases between. Germline V CDR1 and CDR2: LGHDT, YNNKEL (reference sequence). The CDR3 has 10 amino acids. The CDR3 nucleotides are TGTGCCAGCAGCCCCGCAGGCCAGTACTTC. It encodes CASSPAGQYF.

The chain employs TRBV28 and TRBJ2-3, with 11 bases aligning to TRBD2. The V gene's germline CDR1 is MDHEN and CDR2 SYDVKM. The CDR3 contains 16 residues. The J segment lost 3 bases and the V segment lost 4 bases, leaving 6 bases of the junction unmatched. CDR3 nucleotides: TGTGCCAGCAGTTCGCAACTAGCGGGAGAGACAGATACGCAGTATTTT. Amino acid sequence: CASSSQLAGETDTQYF.

This clone was counted once. The V and J genes are TRBV28 and TRBJ2-1; TRBD2 agrees at 10 bases. CDR1 and CDR2 (germline): MDHEN, SYDVKM. The V segment lost 6 bases and the J segment 13 bases; nucleotides outside the gene matches: 24. The CDR3 loop spans 18 amino acids. The CDR3: CASSDPPGGPSGSLSQFF. The CDR3 nucleotides read TGTGCCAGCAGCGACCCTCCCGGGGGGCCTAGCGGGAGCCTCTCTCAGTTCTTC.

CDR3: CASRRDRGSEQYF. The CDR3 DNA is TGTGCCAGCAGAAGGGACAGGGGATCCGAGCAGTACTTC. The chain links TRBV7-2 to TRBJ2-7; 10 nucleotides line up with TRBD1. This CDR3 is 13 amino acids long. The germline V gene has CDR1 SGHTA and CDR2 FQGNSA. V gave up 6 bases and J gave up 6 bases; unmatched junction bases: 5.

V is TRBV19 and J is TRBJ1-1, with TRBD1 as a possible D gene (5 bases). The CDR3 is made up of 13 amino acids. V was shortened by 5 bases and J by 2 bases, with 9 bases between the two germline ends. CDR1 is LNHDA and CDR2 is SQIVND in the germline V gene (reference sequence). CDR3 sequence (DNA): TGTGCCAGTAGTCCAAGGACAAACACTGAAGCTTTCTTT. Translated: CASSPRTNTEAFF.

In its sample, this clone was seen once. This chain links TRBV24-1 with TRBJ2-5; D is unclear. Germline V gives CDR1 KGHDR, CDR2 SFDVKD. The CDR3 spans 12 residues. V was trimmed by 4 bases and J by 7 bases, leaving 9 bases between them. CDR3 amino acids: CATSDGGGTQYF. The CDR3 region has the DNA TGTGCCACCAGTGACGGCGGTGGGACCCAGTACTTC.

This sequence joins TRBV10-3 and TRBJ1-1; D possibly corresponds to TRBD1 (6 bases). The V gene lost 10 bases and the J gene lost 2 bases, with 14 bases spanning the gap. The CDR3 spans 13 residues. Germline CDR1 and CDR2: ENHRY and SYGVKD. In DNA form, the CDR3 reads TGTGCCACCCGCGTACAGGGAAACACTGAAGCTTTCTTT. This codes for CATRVQGNTEAFF.

The chain uses TRBV7-2 and TRBJ2-3; D perhaps matches TRBD2 (6 bases). The germline gives CDR1 SGHTA, CDR2 FQGNSA. V was cut by 5 bases and J by 10 bases, with 19 bases left in between. The CDR3 sequence is 14 residues long. CDR3 protein: CASSPPTTRGPQYF. The CDR3 DNA is TGTGCCAGCAGCCCCCCGACTACGCGGGGTCCGCAGTATTTT. Full variable domain (remainder filled in from reference TRBV7-2 and TRBJ2-3): GAGVSQSPSNKVTEKGKDVELRCDPISGHTALYWYRQSLGQGLEFLIYFQGNSAPDKSGLPSDRFSAERTGGSVSTLTIQRTQQEDSAVYLCASSPPTTRGPQYFGPGTRLTVL.

About this clone itself: Other nucleotide sequences from this sample produce the same CDR3. CDR3 nucleotides: TGTGCCAGCTCACCTGGGAGTGGAGAGACCCAGTACTTC. Translating gives CASSPGSGETQYF. The rearrangement uses TRBV18 and TRBJ2-5, with D maybe TRBD2 (5 bases). CDR3 length equals 13 residues. With 3 bases removed from V and 4 bases from J, the gap between germline ends came to 9 bases. Looked up from germline, CDR1 is KGHSH and CDR2 is LQKENI. Together with reference TRBV18 and TRBJ2-5, the CDR3 gives the full variable domain: NAGVMQNPRHLVRRRGQEARLRCSPMKGHSHVYWYRQLPEEGLKFMVYLQKENIIDESGMPKERFSAEFPKEGPSILRIQQVVRGDSAAYFCASSPGSGETQYFGPGTRLLVL.

CDR3: CASSIGRKSYNEQFF. In nucleotides, the CDR3 is TGTGCCAGTAGTATAGGGCGGAAGTCCTACAATGAGCAGTTCTTC. This rearrangement joins TRBV19 to TRBJ2-1; D is unresolved. Trimming stripped 1 base from V and 1 base from J, with 8 bases between. CDR1 LNHDA and CDR2 SQIVND come from the germline V gene (reference sequence). The CDR3 has 15 amino acids.

This clone was found a few times. V and J are TRBV7-2 and TRBJ2-3; 10 bases match TRBD2. The CDR3 totals 19 residues. Germline V gene sequence: CDR1 SGHTA, CDR2 FQGNSA. V shed 5 bases and J 0 bases; nucleotides not matched to a gene: 14. This chain's CDR3 is CASSPGPSGGPLSTDTQYF. The CDR3 coding sequence is TGTGCCAGCAGCCCTGGTCCTAGCGGGGGTCCCCTTAGCACAGATACGCAGTATTTT.

This chain uses TRBV27 with TRBJ1-2; 8 bases agree with TRBD1. The CDR3 is 16 amino acids. CDR1 and CDR2 (germline): MNHEY, SMNVEV (reference sequence). Trimming at V came to 5 bases and at J to 4 bases, leaving 12 bases not matched to a gene. The CDR3 loop reads CASSTRTDRAPYGYTF. CDR3 nucleotides: TGTGCCAGCAGTACCCGAACGGACAGGGCTCCCTATGGCTACACCTTC.

The chain employs TRBV28 and TRBJ1-6; D might be TRBD1 (5 bases). Germline V gene lookup returns CDR1 MDHEN and CDR2 SYDVKM. Trimming removed 2 bases from V and 2 bases from J, with 7 bases in between. The CDR3 extends over 15 amino acids. The CDR3 protein is CASSLAGAYNSPLHF. CDR3 coding DNA: TGTGCCAGCAGTTTAGCGGGGGCCTATAATTCACCCCTCCACTTT.

V and J are TRBV5-1 and TRBJ2-2, with 7 bases matching TRBD1. Germline V lookup: CDR1 SGHRS, CDR2 YFSETQ. V gave up 3 bases and J gave up 4 bases; unmatched junction bases: 15. The CDR3 loop spans 18 amino acids. The CDR3 coding sequence is TGCGCCAGCAGCTCAACGTACACGACAGGGATCGGCACCGGGGAGCTGTTTTTT. Translating gives CASSSTYTTGIGTGELFF.

CDR3 in amino acids: CASSWPNLASAGELFF. CDR3 coding DNA: TGTGCCAGCAGCTGGCCCAACCTAGCGTCGGCCGGGGAGCTGTTTTTT. V usage is TRBV13 and J usage is TRBJ2-2, with D possibly TRBD2 on 6 matching bases. CDR1 is PRHDT and CDR2 is FYEKMQ in the germline V gene (reference sequence). The germline V and J ends were trimmed by 4 bases and 6 bases, with 18 bases remaining between them. This CDR3 has 16 amino acids.

The chain combines TRBV28 with TRBJ2-1, with D maybe TRBD1 (7 bases). Trimming cost V 8 bases and J 8 bases, with 22 bases left between them. CDR3 length equals 15 residues. Germline V gene data show CDR1 as MDHEN and CDR2 as SYDVKM. The CDR3 loop is CASLPAGGPTDEQFF. The CDR3 region has the DNA TGTGCCAGCCTACCAGCAGGGGGGCCTACTGATGAGCAGTTCTTC. Looking up the rest from reference TRBV28 and TRBJ2-1 gives the full variable domain: DVKVTQSSRYLVKRTGEKVFLECVQDMDHENMFWYRQDPGLGLRLIYFSYDVKMKEKGDIPEGYSVSREKKERFSLILESASTNQTSMYLCASLPAGGPTDEQFFGPGTRLTVL.

The rearrangement joins TRBV29-1 to TRBJ2-1; TRBD1 aligns across 8 bases. Per germline, CDR1 SQVTM and CDR2 ANQGSEA. After removal of 7 bases from V and 4 bases from J, the junction contained 9 bases not matched to a gene. The CDR3 is 14 amino acids. CDR3 sequence: CSGLDRGGYNEQFF. CDR3 nucleotide sequence: TGCAGCGGGCTTGACAGGGGTGGTTACAATGAGCAGTTCTTC.

This clone was picked up a small number of times. The chain recombines TRBV3-1 (or the pseudogene TRBV3-2) with TRBJ2-1; 8 bases are shared with TRBD2. Germline loops: CDR1 LGHDT, CDR2 YNNKEL (reference sequence). The CDR3 is made up of 21 amino acids. V was pared by 1 base and J by 0 bases, with 17 bases of the junction left unmatched. The CDR3 DNA reads as TGTGCCAGCAGCCAAGTTTTTCGGGGGGGACGGGTGGTGGCCTCCTACAATGAGCAGTTCTTC. It translates to CASSQVFRGGRVVASYNEQFF.